What follows is one T cell receptor (beta chain) and its context. Its antigen remains unidentified. The data derive from a study of cytomegalovirus exposure and HLA in healthy donors. General study points: In presence/absence analyses, roughly uniform sequencing depth across donors was assumed. Later analysis suggested most CMV-associated TCR beta chains were HLA-restricted. What a later analysis showed was that several of the most significant clusters appeared linked to common viral pathogens. Among TCR beta chains of equal frequency, HLA-associated ones were more clonally expanded in a later analysis.

V lost 0 bases and J 2 bases, leaving 6 bases between the germline ends. This CDR3 has 13 residues. Germline V gives CDR1 SGHNT, CDR2 YYREEE (reference sequence). 60 Vbeta and 13 Jbeta primers were used in PCR. Produced via immunoSEQ multiplex PCR; TCRdb's table is partial and in-frame only. The table shows 90,000 or so clones, with over 55% occurring only once. This sequence joins TRBV5-4 and TRBJ2-7; D not resolved. The TCR originated in a woman aged 18-29 years in good health and CMV-seropositive. The sample consisted of PBMCs. Written as DNA, the CDR3 is TGTGCCAGCAGCTTGGGAGGTACCTACGAGCAGTACTTC. Its protein is CASSLGGTYEQYF.